The following is a T cell receptor beta chain sequence with its context. Its antigen is as yet unknown. Germline CDR1 is SEHNR and CDR2 is FQNEAQ (reference sequence). This CDR3 comprises 15 residues. V was trimmed by 5 bases and J by 11 bases, leaving 19 bases between them. Anyone with autoimmune disease history or systemic immunosuppression was excluded. These data belong to a study of OX40 agonist ivuxolimab in advanced cancers. Overall study context: Patients received ivuxolimab, an intravenous treatment, every 2 weeks at 0.01 to 10 mg/kg.

Study findings and constraints: The antigen specificity of the peripheral T cells (those that were expanded) was not determined.

Data came from immunoSEQ multiplex PCR; TCRdb stores just in-frame clones and leaves some out. Of over 90,000 clones in the sample, about 86% were seen once. The chain uses TRBV7-9 and TRBJ1-6; the D is unclear. Material: CD4+ or CD8+ T cells sorted from blood, obtained in a trial of the OX40 agonist ivuxolimab. The source is an adult with an advanced solid tumor such as melanoma, head and neck, liver or kidney cancer. The CDR3: CASSRPTGMWPPLHF. The CDR3 bases are TGTGCCAGCAGCCGCCCCACGGGAATGTGGCCACCCCTCCACTTT.